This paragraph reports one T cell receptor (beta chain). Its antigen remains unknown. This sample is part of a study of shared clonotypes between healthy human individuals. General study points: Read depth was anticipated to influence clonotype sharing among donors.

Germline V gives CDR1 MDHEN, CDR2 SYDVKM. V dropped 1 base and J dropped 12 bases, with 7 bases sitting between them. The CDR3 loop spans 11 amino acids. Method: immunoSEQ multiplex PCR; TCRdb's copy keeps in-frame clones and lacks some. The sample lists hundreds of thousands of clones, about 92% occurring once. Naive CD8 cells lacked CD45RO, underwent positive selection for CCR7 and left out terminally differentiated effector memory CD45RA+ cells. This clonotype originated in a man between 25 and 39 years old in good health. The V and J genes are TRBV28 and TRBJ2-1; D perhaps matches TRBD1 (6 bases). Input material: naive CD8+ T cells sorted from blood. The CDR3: CASSLSQGQFF. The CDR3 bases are TGTGCCAGCAGTTTATCACAGGGGCAGTTCTTC.